The 12 T cell receptor beta chains listed next were all sequenced from one sample in a study of beta chain features in type 1 diabetes. Study-wide results and limits: Moderate but significant shortening of TCRB CDR3s was recorded in all four CD4+ subsets from Type 1 diabetes patients.

Their antigens remain unidentified. The authors reverse transcribed all of the isolated RNA, so sequencing captured expressed TCRB transcripts. Clones were read by immunoSEQ multiplex PCR, and TCRdb kept only the in-frame ones, dropping some. The sample contains over 150,000 clones, around 8% of which appear only once. The source material was central memory CD4+ T cells from blood. These receptors were taken from a woman aged 40 to 50 with type 1 diabetes.

V and J are TRBV14 and TRBJ2-5; 9 positions agree with TRBD1. CDR1 SGHDN and CDR2 FVKESK come from the germline V gene. The CDR3 is 17 residues long. The J segment lost 4 bases and the V segment lost 4 bases, leaving 13 bases of the junction unmatched. The CDR3 sequence: CASSPYAGTGIGETQYF. CDR3 in DNA: TGTGCCAGCAGCCCCTACGCCGGGACAGGGATTGGAGAGACCCAGTACTTC.

The V gene is TRBV7-9, the J gene TRBJ1-4; D is undetermined. Per germline, CDR1 SEHNR and CDR2 FQNEAQ (reference sequence). This CDR3 has 15 residues. Trimming cost V 0 bases and J 3 bases, with 8 bases left between them. Here the CDR3 reads CASSLARGSNEKLFF. In nucleotides, the CDR3 is TGTGCCAGCAGCTTAGCTCGGGGATCTAATGAAAAACTGTTTTTT.

This chain connects TRBV14 to TRBJ1-1; maybe TRBD1 (6 bases). The germline V and J ends were trimmed by 0 bases and 0 bases, with 14 bases remaining between them. The CDR3 is made up of 17 amino acids. Germline CDR1 SGHDN, CDR2 FVKESK. In nucleotides, the CDR3 is TGTGCCAGCAGCCAAGATAGCCAGGGGAAAGTGAACACTGAAGCTTTCTTT. This sequence encodes CASSQDSQGKVNTEAFF.

The chain uses TRBV5-4 and TRBJ2-5; 8 nucleotides agree with TRBD1. Germline CDR1 is SGHNT and CDR2 is YYREEE (reference sequence). The CDR3 totals 15 residues. The V segment lost 4 bases and the J segment 2 bases; nucleotides outside the gene matches: 7. The CDR3 nucleotides read TGTGCCAGCAGCCTATTACAGGGGGGTCAAGAGACCCAGTACTTC. Encoded protein: CASSLLQGGQETQYF. Full variable domain (outside the CDR3, taken from reference TRBV5-4 and TRBJ2-5): ETGVTQSPTHLIKTRGQQVTLRCSSQSGHNTVSWYQQALGQGPQFIFQYYREEENGRGNFPPRFSGLQFPNYSSELNVNALELDDSALYLCASSLLQGGQETQYFGPGTRLLVL.

V and J are TRBV6-5 and TRBJ2-3, with D tentatively TRBD1 (5 bases). This CDR3 is built from 12 residues. Germline V lookup: CDR1 MNHEY, CDR2 SVGAGI. The ends were cut back, 4 bases at V and 6 bases at J, with 8 bases in the middle. CDR3 in DNA: TGTGCCAGCAGTTGGGGCGGCGATACGCAGTATTTT. It yields the protein CASSWGGDTQYF.

This clone came up a few times. The genes are TRBV28 and TRBJ1-2, with D unresolved. This CDR3 spans 15 amino acids. Looked up from germline, CDR1 is MDHEN and CDR2 is SYDVKM. V was trimmed by 3 bases and J by 2 bases, leaving 13 bases between them. Here the CDR3 reads CASSFGRRGNYGYTF. CDR3 nucleotides: TGTGCCAGCAGTTTCGGAAGGAGAGGCAACTATGGCTACACCTTC.

This clone has more than one count but fewer than ten. V and J are TRBV19 and TRBJ1-5; D ambiguous. CDR3 length: 16 amino acids. V lost 3 bases and J lost 2, with 14 bases in between. Germline V CDR1 and CDR2: LNHDA, SQIVND (reference sequence). CDR3 residues: CASSIDGAGGNQPQHF. The CDR3 DNA is TGTGCCAGTAGTATTGACGGAGCCGGGGGCAATCAGCCCCAGCATTTT.

This clone has only a few counts. V is TRBV7-2 and J is TRBJ1-1; the match to TRBD1 covers 9 bases. The V gene's germline CDR1 is SGHTA and CDR2 FQGNSA. This CDR3 comprises 17 residues. With V trimmed by 3 bases and J by 0 bases, 8 bases remained unmatched. The CDR3 DNA is TGTGCCAGCAGCTTTGGACAGGGGAGATCCATGAACACTGAAGCTTTCTTT. Translation gives CASSFGQGRSMNTEAFF.

Ten or more counts support this clone. The chain recombines TRBV28 with TRBJ1-1, with D hard to call. Between the trimmed V and J ends, which lost 6 bases and 3 bases, there was a span of 11 bases. Germline CDR1 reads MDHEN; CDR2 reads SYDVKM. The CDR3 is 13 amino acids. CDR3 residues: CASRVFRDTEAFF. CDR3 in DNA: TGTGCCAGCAGGGTATTTCGGGACACTGAAGCTTTCTTT.

This clone was picked up a small number of times. This chain uses TRBV6-5 with TRBJ2-1, with 7 bases identical to TRBD2. Germline CDR1 and CDR2: MNHEY and SVGAGI. V lost 2 bases, J lost 4 bases, and 5 bases stayed unmatched. This CDR3 has 15 residues. The CDR3 DNA follows: TGTGCCAGCAGTTACCTCGGCGGGAGATACAATGAGCAGTTCTTC. Its translation is CASSYLGGRYNEQFF.

The chain couples TRBV11-2 to TRBJ1-6; 7 positions match TRBD1. The CDR3 runs 13 residues. Germline assignment: CDR1 SGHAT and CDR2 FQNNGV. After removal of 3 bases from V and 11 bases from J, the junction contained 4 bases not matched to a gene. The CDR3 DNA sequence: TGTGCCAGCAGCTTTTCAGGGGGACCACCCCTCCACTTT. It codes for CASSFSGGPPLHF.

The rearrangement links TRBV6-6 to TRBJ2-7, with D possibly TRBD2 on 7 matching bases. The CDR3 contains 16 residues. Trimming left V 5 bases short and J 5 bases short, with 22 bases between. Germline V gene data show CDR1 as MNHNY and CDR2 as SVGAGI (reference sequence). CDR3 sequence reads: CASSTDGGGARHEQYF. CDR3 nucleotide sequence: TGTGCCAGCAGTACCGACGGTGGGGGGGCGCGCCACGAGCAGTACTTC.